The clone carrying this T cell receptor (beta chain) has a count of ten or more. Its specificity is not known. The source material, RNA transcripts, was used to amplify TCR beta CDR3 regions. HTBI primers were the set used in a first-round RT-PCR of the TCR CDR3. TCRdb re-called the multiplex PCR reads with MiXCR, one entry per CDR3 protein. The profile shows approximately 530,000 distinct CDR3 sequences, 20% of them singletons. Fresh 10 ml peripheral blood yielded PBMCs. After removal of 5 bases from V and 6 bases from J, the junction contained 10 bases not matched to a gene. The CDR3 is 14 amino acids. Germline V CDR1 and CDR2: SNHLY, FYNNEI. This sample was included in a study of T cells in Graves' hyperthyroidism and ophthalmopathy. Study-wide points: Most thyroid clonotypes expanded above 0.001 appeared in blood too. Prediction of ophthalmopathy progression came a median around 6 months pre-onset. From stable hyperthyroidism, ophthalmopathy was separated by a 13 V-J model.

The clonotype was recovered from a man between 35 and 55 years old with Graves' ophthalmopathy. This chain joins TRBV2 and TRBJ2-7; TRBD1 agrees at 7 bases. Specimen: blood. CDR3 DNA sequence: TGTGCCAGCAGTAGACGGGACAGAATCCGCGAGCAGTACTTC. This codes for CASSRRDRIREQYF. The whole variable domain, remainder taken from reference TRBV2 and TRBJ2-7, is EPEVTQTPSHQVTQMGQEVILRCVPISNHLYFYWYRQILGQKVEFLVSFYNNEISEKSEIFDDQFSVERPDGSNFTLKIRSTKLEDSAMYFCASSRRDRIREQYFGPGTRLTVT.